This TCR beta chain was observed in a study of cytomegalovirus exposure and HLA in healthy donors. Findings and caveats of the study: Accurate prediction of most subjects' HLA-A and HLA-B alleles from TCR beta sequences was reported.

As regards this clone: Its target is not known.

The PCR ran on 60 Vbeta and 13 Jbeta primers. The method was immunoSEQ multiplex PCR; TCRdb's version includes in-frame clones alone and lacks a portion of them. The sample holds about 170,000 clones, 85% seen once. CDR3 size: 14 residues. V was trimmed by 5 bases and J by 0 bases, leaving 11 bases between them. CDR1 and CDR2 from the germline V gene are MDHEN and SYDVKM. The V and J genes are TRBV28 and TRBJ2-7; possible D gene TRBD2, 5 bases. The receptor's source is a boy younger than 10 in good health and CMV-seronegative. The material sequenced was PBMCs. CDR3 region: CASSRPGSSYEQYF. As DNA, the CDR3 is TGTGCCAGCAGTCGGCCGGGATCCTCCTACGAGCAGTACTTC.